This T cell receptor (beta chain) was retrieved from a study of CD8 T cells in ankylosing spondylitis. The CDR3 contains 14 residues. Trimming shortened V by 3 bases and J by 0 bases, and 9 bases separated the two germline ends. Germline-derived CDR1 and CDR2 are SGDLS and YYNGEE. TCRdb redid the calling of the 5' RACE reads with MiXCR, one entry per CDR3 protein. Among 8,500 to 9,000 distinct CDR3 sequences listed, 3% to 5% were seen once. In this sample, this clonotype turned up many times. Its antigen is unidentified. Findings of the study overall: Blood from ankylosing spondylitis patients appeared to carry a characteristic roughly 8-variant TCR beta motif. As for the disease-linked clones, they showed a CD8+ phenotype and occurred at relatively low frequencies in peripheral blood.

The sequenced sample consisted of blood, either unsorted or a sorted T cell fraction (not recorded which). This chain uses TRBV9 with TRBJ1-2; possibly TRBD1 for D (5 bases). This sequence originates from a female donor with ankylosing spondylitis or in good health (not recorded which). The CDR3 DNA reads TGTGCCAGCAGCGCAGGGCCCTCTAACTATGGCTACACCTTC. Translated: CASSAGPSNYGYTF. The whole variable domain, filled in from reference TRBV9 and TRBJ1-2, reads DSGVTQTPKHLITATGQRVTLRCSPRSGDLSVYWYQQSLDQGLQFLIQYYNGEERAKGNILERFSAQQFPDLHSELNLSSLELGDSALYFCASSAGPSNYGYTFGSGTRLTVV.